This T cell receptor beta chain was profiled in a study of blood T cell repertoires in COVID-19 (dated by TCRdb to about 2020). Broadly, across the study: Samples covering the acute and convalescent phases of COVID-19 were provided by collaborators in the United States, Italy and Spain. Nearly every sample came with metadata listing a de-identified subject ID, COVID-19 status, age in years and sex. Samples were obtained from the ongoing ImmuneRACE study (first 160 participants) and from 1,254 subjects provided by 6 global collaborators. The prospective study material was composed of cDNA or gDNA derived from T cells, B-cell-depleted T cells, or PBMCs. The repertoires were released in a freely available public database meant as a resource for research on the immune response to SARS-CoV-2. Deeply sampled blood TCRbeta repertoires from subjects exposed to, actively infected with, or recovered from COVID-19 were included in the dataset. Where available, HLA class I and class II types were obtained from metadata supplied by the sample provider rather than from assay-based typing.

From its cysteine to its phenylalanine, the CDR3 spans 21 amino acids. The read is trimmed to its CDR3 DNA, 63 bases read in frame from base 1. For CDR1 and CDR2, the germline V gene lists MNHEY and SVGEGT. V and J are trimmed by 2 bases and 0 bases, and the gene matches miss 11 bases of the junction. Collaborating institutions collected whole blood in K2EDTA tubes following their own protocols. For TCRbeta analysis, collaborator samples were shipped as frozen whole blood, as isolated PBMCs, or as DNA extracted from either sample type. On the study overall, not on this receptor specifically: The quantity of clinical and demographic metadata differed by source and by participant and was supplied without curation.

The immunoSEQ Assay, a bias-controlled multiplex PCR, was used to amplify TCRbeta CDR3 regions from genomic DNA. From the authors' description of their analysis: The number of nucleated cells in each sample was estimated by amplification of reference gene primers within the assay. To quantify the absolute abundance of each unique TCRbeta CDR3 rearrangement, sequence reads were collapsed and filtered. For each sample, productive Simpson clonality was calculated by taking the square root of Simpson's diversity index across productive rearrangements. Entries here come from immuneACCESS through TCRdb and include only in-frame sequences with V and J called. Some clones fail to appear in such tables; in the studies checked, an unresolved V gene covers under half of the shortfall, and the cause of the remainder is unknown. The V and J calls and clone size come from that table; D and trimming were worked out from the DNA. Present in this sample are about 160,000 clones, over 80% of which were seen just once. The top ten clonotypes cover roughly 2.8% of the sample.

To note about this clone: It lacks a known antigen. No base quality values were provided; no much bigger clone lies one nucleotide off.

The sequenced sample was peripheral blood. The receptor was isolated from a woman aged 60-75 years with acute or convalescent COVID-19. The chain links TRBV6-2 or TRBV6-3 with TRBJ2-1; 15 central nucleotides agree with TRBD2. The CDR3 is CASSYLSGTSGRKGSYNEQFF. The nucleotides read TGTGCCAGCAGTTACCTATCCGGGACTAGCGGGAGGAAAGGCTCCTACAATGAGCAGTTCTTC.